What follows describes a single T cell receptor (beta chain). Its antigen is as yet unknown. These data originate in a study of radiotherapy plus CTLA-4 blockade in lung cancer. The study, taken as a whole, reports: The study found tumor-derived TCR clones expanded in blood after radiotherapy plus ipilimumab. It was early blood T cell clone dynamics, with interferon-beta, that reportedly best predicted response.

Measured with immunoSEQ multiplex PCR; TCRdb has only the in-frame clones, and not every one. Of fewer than 95,000 clones in the sample, roughly four fifths were seen once. The source of this sequence is a human donor with non-small cell lung cancer who had stable disease on radiotherapy plus ipilimumab. Source: peripheral blood, taken from a patient treated with radiotherapy plus ipilimumab.

Here the CDR3 reads CASGRGASTGELFF. The CDR3, as DNA: TGTGCTAGCGGGAGGGGAGCGTCCACCGGGGAGCTGTTTTTT. The V call is TRBV9, the J call TRBJ2-2; 11 bases fit TRBD2. The germline CDR1 and CDR2 sequences are SGDLS and YYNGEE. The CDR3 loop spans 14 amino acids.